These 26 T cell receptor beta chains share one sample of origin, sequenced in a study of follicular helper T cells after annual influenza vaccination. TCRdb keeps only in-frame clones here, not all; method: immunoSEQ multiplex PCR. The table lists approximately 12,000 clones, 80% of them singletons. Time point reported: 2015-2016 season, pre-vaccination. The starting material was CXCR5+ CD38- circulating T follicular helper cells from blood, obtained on the day of influenza vaccination. The subset denotes: circulating Tfh, non-naive CD4+CXCR5+PD-1+ (ICOS+CD38+ or ICOS-CD38-). The receptors were sampled from an adult who received the influenza vaccine.

Worth noting for this clone: An end of the junction differs from the germline gene, which may be a read error. V is TRBV2 and J is TRBJ2-3; 8 positions agree with TRBD2. CDR3 size: 16 residues. Per the germline V gene, CDR1 is SNHLY and CDR2 is FYNNEI. The CDR3 region is CGSSDEAGGSTDTQYF. As DNA, the CDR3 is TGTGGCAGCAGTGATGAGGCGGGGGGAAGCACAGATACGCAGTATTTT.

CDR3 bases: TGTGCCAGCAGTTACTCGGCAGGGGAAGATCAGCCCCAGCATTTT. Translation gives CASSYSAGEDQPQHF. This chain uses TRBV6-5 with TRBJ1-5; possible D gene TRBD1, 6 bases. There are 15 residues in the CDR3. Trimming shortened V by 0 bases and J by 5 bases, and 11 bases separated the two germline ends. CDR1 MNHEY and CDR2 SVGAGI come from the germline V gene.

The chain carries TRBV19 and TRBJ2-4, with 11 bases identical to TRBD2. This CDR3 comprises 16 residues. Germline CDR1 reads LNHDA; CDR2 reads SQIVND (reference sequence). The trim removed 4 bases at V and 0 bases at J, leaving 2 bases unmatched. The CDR3 nucleotides are TGTGCCAGTAGTACCGGACTAGCGGGAGCCAAAAACATTCAGTACTTC. Translating it yields CASSTGLAGAKNIQYF.

CDR3 sequence reads: CASSSNIQSHQYF. The DNA of the CDR3 is TGTGCCAGCAGCTCAAATATTCAATCGCACCAGTACTTC. The chain carries TRBV28 and TRBJ2-5; D is uncertain. Germline-derived CDR1 and CDR2 are MDHEN and SYDVKM. Deletions cut 6 bases from V and 10 bases from J, with 18 bases between. This CDR3 has 13 amino acids.

The DNA for the CDR3 is TGTGCCAGCAGCTACCCGGGAAGGGGCCCGTTGTTGACTGAAGCTTTCTTT. Amino acids: CASSYPGRGPLLTEAFF. The rearrangement uses TRBV2 and TRBJ1-1; TRBD1 might be the D (5 bases). The V gene lost 6 bases and the J gene lost 5 bases, with 25 bases spanning the gap. There are 17 residues in the CDR3. Germline assignment: CDR1 SNHLY and CDR2 FYNNEI.

This clone appeared a few times. The V call is TRBV5-1, the J call TRBJ1-6, with D tentatively TRBD1 (5 bases). V gave up 4 bases and J gave up 4 bases, with 9 bases separating them. CDR1 and CDR2 (germline): SGHRS, YFSETQ. The CDR3 spans 14 residues. CDR3 region: CASSQDSYNSPLHF. The CDR3 DNA sequence: TGCGCCAGCAGCCAAGACAGTTATAATTCACCCCTCCACTTT. The complete variable domain, with remaining parts taken from reference TRBV5-1 and TRBJ1-6, reads KAGVTQTPRYLIKTRGQQVTLSCSPISGHRSVSWYQQTPGQGLQFLFEYFSETQRNKGNFPGRFSGRQFSNSRSEMNVSTLELGDSALYLCASSQDSYNSPLHFGNGTRLTVT.

The gene calls are TRBV2 and TRBJ2-5; D tentatively reads TRBD1 or TRBD2 (6 bases each). V lost 6 bases, J lost 1 base, and 15 bases lay in between. The CDR3 consists of 15 residues. Germline CDR1 is SNHLY and CDR2 is FYNNEI. CDR3 loop: CASSATGGRQETQYF. The CDR3 DNA is TGTGCCAGCAGCGCGACCGGGGGCCGCCAAGAGACCCAGTACTTC.

V is TRBV30 and J is TRBJ2-5; maybe TRBD1 (6 bases). Germline CDR1 is GTSNPN and CDR2 is SVGIG (reference sequence). Trimming left V 7 bases short and J 4 bases short, with 10 bases between. The CDR3 runs 11 residues. The CDR3 protein is CAFRGGETQYF. CDR3 in DNA: TGTGCCTTCAGGGGTGGAGAGACCCAGTACTTC.

The CDR3 spells CATSSKLGAHTNTIYF. CDR3 nucleotide sequence: TGTGCCACCAGCAGTAAGCTTGGGGCGCATACGAACACCATATATTTT. The chain couples TRBV15 to TRBJ1-3, with a weak D call TRBD1 (5 bases). The V gene lost 3 bases and the J gene lost 7 bases, with 19 bases spanning the gap. The CDR3 has 16 amino acids. CDR1 LNHNV and CDR2 YYDKDF come from the germline V gene (reference sequence).

This clone has just a few counts. The chain carries TRBV10-1 and TRBJ2-1, with D possibly matching TRBD1 (5 bases). The germline gives CDR1 WNHNN, CDR2 SYGVQD (reference sequence). Trimming took 6 bases from V and 4 from J, leaving 13 bases between them. The CDR3 covers 14 residues. Written as DNA, the CDR3 is TGCGCCAGCAGCCGCGGACAATCTTACAATGAGCAGTTCTTC. It codes for CASSRGQSYNEQFF.

The sample holds a few counts of this clone. V gene TRBV20-1 combines with J gene TRBJ1-2, with a possible D match to TRBD1 (5 bases). The CDR3 runs 10 residues. Germline V gives CDR1 DFQATT, CDR2 SNEGSKA (reference sequence). V lost 2 bases to trimming and J lost 8 bases, with 6 bases between them. This CDR3 is CSARWGGYTF. CDR3 bases: TGCAGTGCTAGATGGGGGGGCTACACCTTC.

The chain recombines TRBV13 with TRBJ1-2; D unresolved. Germline lookup yields CDR1 PRHDT and CDR2 FYEKMQ (reference sequence). V gave up 2 bases and J gave up 8 bases, with 15 bases separating them. The CDR3 has 14 residues. The CDR3 nucleotides read TGTGCCAGCAGCTTAAAACTCCTCGGAAACGGCTACACCTTC. It codes for CASSLKLLGNGYTF.

The J gene is TRBJ1-5, the V gene TRBV7-2, with D uncertain. V dropped 5 bases and J dropped 7 bases, with 12 bases sitting between them. The CDR3 runs to 13 residues. CDR1 is SGHTA, CDR2 FQGNSA, per germline. CDR3: CASSQQPGQPQHF. The DNA for the CDR3 is TGTGCCAGCAGCCAGCAACCGGGCCAGCCCCAGCATTTT.

This chain joins TRBV30 and TRBJ2-1; TRBD2 aligns across 7 bases. The CDR3 extends over 16 amino acids. Trimming removed 2 bases from V and 2 bases from J; junction bases left unmatched: 9. CDR1 and CDR2 (germline): GTSNPN, SVGIG (reference sequence). The CDR3 coding sequence is TGTGCCTGGAGTCTCGCTAACGGGGGGACCTACAATGAGCAGTTCTTC. Encoded protein: CAWSLANGGTYNEQFF.

The J gene is TRBJ1-2, the V gene TRBV30; the D is unclear. Germline CDR1 reads GTSNPN; CDR2 reads SVGIG (reference sequence). CDR3 length: 13 residues. V was cut by 3 bases and J by 5 bases, with 13 bases left in between. CDR3 loop: CAWSEGLGYGYTF. The CDR3 region has the DNA TGTGCCTGGAGCGAGGGTCTGGGGTATGGCTACACCTTC.

By sample fraction, this clone is medium-sized. The rearrangement links TRBV19 to TRBJ1-6, with a possible D match to TRBD1 (5 bases). The CDR3 sequence is 13 residues long. The germline gives CDR1 LNHDA, CDR2 SQIVND (reference sequence). V was shortened by 6 bases and J by 8 bases, with 11 bases between the two germline ends. CDR3 bases: TGTGCCAGTAGCGAAGACAGACATTCACCCCTCCACTTT. The encoded protein is CASSEDRHSPLHF.

The chain recombines TRBV11-2 with TRBJ2-1; 11 positions agree with TRBD2. Trimming took 2 bases from V and 4 from J; bases not matched to a gene: 7. This CDR3 is built from 17 residues. From germline, CDR1 is SGHAT and CDR2 FQNNGV. CDR3 amino acids: CASSLINLAGGYNEQFF. The CDR3 DNA reads as TGTGCCAGCAGCTTAATAAACCTAGCGGGGGGATACAATGAGCAGTTCTTC.

The chain carries TRBV6-1 and TRBJ1-3; D is unresolved. CDR3 length: 16 amino acids. Trimming cost V 1 base and J 0 bases, with 10 bases left between them. The germline CDR1 and CDR2 sequences are MNHNS and SASEGT. The CDR3: CASSEEGRGSGNTIYF. The DNA for the CDR3 is TGTGCCAGCAGTGAAGAAGGGCGTGGCTCTGGAAACACCATATATTTT.

The rearrangement links TRBV5-5 to TRBJ2-2, with a weak D call TRBD1 (5 bases). There are 14 residues in the CDR3. Germline-derived CDR1 and CDR2 are SGHKS and YYEKEE (reference sequence). Trimming took off 3 bases at V and 4 bases at J, with 10 bases between the two ends. This CDR3 is CASSSRGATGELFF. The CDR3 DNA reads TGTGCCAGCAGCTCAAGGGGTGCCACCGGGGAGCTGTTTTTT.

The CDR3 DNA reads as TGTGCCAGCAAAACTGGGGGGCCCTCGCCGGATACGCAGTATTTT. This codes for CASKTGGPSPDTQYF. This chain joins TRBV7-2 and TRBJ2-3, with D possibly being TRBD1 or TRBD2 (6 bases each). The CDR3 has 15 residues. CDR1 is SGHTA, CDR2 FQGNSA, per germline. V dropped 7 bases and J dropped 6 bases, with 20 bases sitting between them.

The rearrangement uses TRBV11-2 and TRBJ1-6; 7 positions match TRBD1. Per germline, CDR1 SGHAT and CDR2 FQNNGV. The CDR3 runs to 14 residues. V was clipped by 5 bases and J by 11 bases; unmatched bases: 9. The CDR3 reads CASSATGDGAPLHF. DNA of the CDR3: TGTGCCAGCAGCGCCACAGGGGACGGGGCACCCCTCCACTTT.

The chain joins TRBV14 to TRBJ1-2, with D unclear. Trimming removed 0 bases from V and 0 bases from J, with 11 bases in between. This CDR3 spans 16 amino acids. Per germline, CDR1 SGHDN and CDR2 FVKESK. Here the CDR3 reads CASSQEKSRANYGYTF. As DNA, the CDR3 is TGTGCCAGCAGCCAAGAGAAGTCTCGGGCTAACTATGGCTACACCTTC.

The V call is TRBV7-2, the J call TRBJ2-1; a possible D gene is TRBD2 (6 bases). V shed 1 base and J shed 6 bases, with 16 bases lying between them. Germline V lookup: CDR1 SGHTA, CDR2 FQGNSA. The CDR3 loop spans 16 amino acids. CDR3 sequence reads: CASSLGTGGRLNEQFF. The CDR3 region has the DNA TGTGCCAGCAGCTTAGGGACCGGTGGGAGGCTCAATGAGCAGTTCTTC.

The chain employs TRBV18 and TRBJ2-1; the D is unclear. The CDR3 runs to 15 residues. Germline V gene lookup returns CDR1 KGHSH and CDR2 LQKENI. With 1 base removed from V and 0 bases from J, the gap between germline ends came to 7 bases. CDR3 protein: CASSPLVSSYNEQFF. CDR3 in DNA: TGTGCCAGCTCACCACTGGTAAGCTCCTACAATGAGCAGTTCTTC.

There are a few counts of this clone. The chain joins TRBV11-2 to TRBJ1-5, with 7 bases aligning to TRBD1. The ends lost 3 bases at V and 9 bases at J; junction bases unmatched: 11. CDR1 is SGHAT, CDR2 FQNNGV, per germline. The CDR3 totals 15 residues. The CDR3 nucleotides are TGTGCCAGCAGCTTGGGGCAGGGGGACCGAAGGCCCCAGCATTTT. It specifies CASSLGQGDRRPQHF. Filled out from reference TRBV11-2 and TRBJ1-5, the complete variable domain reads EAGVAQSPRYKIIEKRQSVAFWCNPISGHATLYWYQQILGQGPKLLIQFQNNGVVDDSQLPKDRFSAERLKGVDSTLKIQPAKLEDSAVYLCASSLGQGDRRPQHFGDGTRLSIL.

The sample holds a few counts of this clone. The chain is built from TRBV5-5 and TRBJ1-5, with D perhaps matching TRBD1 (5 bases). CDR1 is SGHKS, CDR2 YYEKEE, per germline (reference sequence). V shed 0 bases and J shed 5 bases, with 18 bases lying between them. The CDR3 runs to 17 residues. The CDR3 region is CASSLGPTGTTDQPQHF. CDR3 DNA: TGTGCCAGCAGCTTGGGACCTACCGGGACGACAGATCAGCCCCAGCATTTT.